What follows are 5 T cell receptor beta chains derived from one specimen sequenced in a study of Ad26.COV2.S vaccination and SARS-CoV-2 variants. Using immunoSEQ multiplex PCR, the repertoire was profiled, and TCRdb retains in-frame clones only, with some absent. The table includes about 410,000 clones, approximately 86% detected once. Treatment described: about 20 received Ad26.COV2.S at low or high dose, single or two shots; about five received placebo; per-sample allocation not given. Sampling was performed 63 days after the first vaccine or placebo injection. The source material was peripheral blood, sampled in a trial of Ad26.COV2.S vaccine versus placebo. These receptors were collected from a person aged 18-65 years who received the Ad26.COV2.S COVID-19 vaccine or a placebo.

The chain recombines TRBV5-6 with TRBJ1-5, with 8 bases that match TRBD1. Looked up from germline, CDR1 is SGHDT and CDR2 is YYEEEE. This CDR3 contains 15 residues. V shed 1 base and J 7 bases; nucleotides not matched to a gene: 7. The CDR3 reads CASSLQGAPEQPQHF. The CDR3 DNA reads TGTGCCAGCAGCTTGCAGGGGGCGCCCGAGCAGCCCCAGCATTTT.

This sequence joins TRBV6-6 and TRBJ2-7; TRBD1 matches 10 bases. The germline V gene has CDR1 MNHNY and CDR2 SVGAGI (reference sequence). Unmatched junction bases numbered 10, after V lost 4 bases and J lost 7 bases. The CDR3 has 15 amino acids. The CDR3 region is CASSFGGTGALEQYF. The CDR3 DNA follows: TGTGCCAGCAGTTTCGGCGGGACAGGGGCCCTTGAGCAGTACTTC.

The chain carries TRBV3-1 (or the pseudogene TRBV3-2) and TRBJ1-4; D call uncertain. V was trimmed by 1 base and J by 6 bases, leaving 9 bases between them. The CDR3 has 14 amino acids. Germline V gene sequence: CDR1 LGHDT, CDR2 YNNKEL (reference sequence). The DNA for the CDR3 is TGTGCCAGCAGCCAAGGGGGTGGGGATGAAAAACTGTTTTTT. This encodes CASSQGGGDEKLFF.

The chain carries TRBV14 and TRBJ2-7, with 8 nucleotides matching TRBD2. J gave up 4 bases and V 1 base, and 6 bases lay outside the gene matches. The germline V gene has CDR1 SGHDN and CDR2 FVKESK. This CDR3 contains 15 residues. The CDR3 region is CASSQGRAGVYEQYF. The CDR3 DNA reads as TGTGCCAGCAGCCAAGGGAGAGCGGGGGTATACGAGCAGTACTTC.

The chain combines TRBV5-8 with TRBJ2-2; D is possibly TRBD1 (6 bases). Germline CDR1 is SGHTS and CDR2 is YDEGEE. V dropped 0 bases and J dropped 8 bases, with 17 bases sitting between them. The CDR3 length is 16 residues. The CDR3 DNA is TGTGCCAGCAGCTTGGCCCCCCAGCCCCAGGGGGGGGAGCTGTTTTTT. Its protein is CASSLAPQPQGGELFF.